A single sample gave rise to the 15 T cell receptor beta chains below, sequenced in a study of shared clonotypes between healthy human individuals. Libraries were prepared by immunoSEQ multiplex PCR; TCRdb keeps only in-frame clonotypes and omits some of them. The sample includes 400,000 to 600,000 clones, about 85% of them seen just once. The sequenced material came from PBMCs. The receptors here all came from a woman in her 40s in good health. Some clones in this sample may be carry-over from other donors' samples.

The chain links TRBV21-1 to TRBJ2-5; the table gives TRBD2 as D, unverified against the DNA. TRBV21-1 is recorded as a pseudogene. The CDR3 spans 16 residues. The CDR3 sequence is CASSKMWDEGRETQYF. The CDR3 DNA reads as TGTGCCAGCAGCAAAATGTGGGATGAGGGGAGGGAGACCCAGTACTTC.

The chain uses TRBV30 and TRBJ2-7; TRBD2 matches 8 bases. Unmatched junction bases numbered 7, after V lost 3 bases and J lost 0 bases. CDR1 and CDR2 from the germline V gene are GTSNPN and SVGIG (reference sequence). The CDR3 has 15 residues. The CDR3 here is CAWSGGAHSSYEQYF. The CDR3 bases are TGTGCCTGGAGCGGGGGGGCCCATAGCTCCTACGAGCAGTACTTC.

The chain carries TRBV29-1 and TRBJ2-1; 8 positions match TRBD1. Germline CDR1 is SQVTM and CDR2 is ANQGSEA. The CDR3 length is 14 residues. J was trimmed by 7 bases and V by 5 bases; bases with no gene match: 10. The CDR3 region is CSVLGYRGRNEQFF. The CDR3 DNA sequence: TGCAGCGTTCTGGGGTACAGGGGGAGGAATGAGCAGTTCTTC.

The chain links TRBV5-1 to TRBJ2-1, with D perhaps TRBD2 (6 bases). This CDR3 spans 14 amino acids. With 2 bases removed from V and 8 bases from J, the gap between germline ends came to 14 bases. CDR1 and CDR2 (germline): SGHRS, YFSETQ. For the CDR3, the DNA is TGCGCCAGCAGCTTTGGACTACGGATGGATGAGCAGTTCTTC. It yields the protein CASSFGLRMDEQFF. The full variable domain, its missing parts supplied by reference TRBV5-1 and TRBJ2-1, is KAGVTQTPRYLIKTRGQQVTLSCSPISGHRSVSWYQQTPGQGLQFLFEYFSETQRNKGNFPGRFSGRQFSNSRSEMNVSTLELGDSALYLCASSFGLRMDEQFFGPGTRLTVL.

This clone was counted a few times. This chain connects TRBV21-1 to TRBJ2-2; the table's D call TRBD1 went unverified against the DNA. TRBV21-1 is noted as a pseudogene. The CDR3 runs to 16 residues. The CDR3 spells CASSPRQGRNTGELFF. Here the CDR3 DNA reads TGTGCCAGCTCCCCACGACAGGGGAGGAACACCGGGGAGCTGTTTTTT.

V usage is TRBV2 and J usage is TRBJ2-7, with 11 bases fitting TRBD2. The CDR3 sequence is 14 residues long. Germline loops: CDR1 SNHLY, CDR2 FYNNEI. V lost 8 bases to trimming and J lost 4 bases; unmatched junction nucleotides: 7. CDR3 region: CASSIAGGQYEQYF. CDR3 DNA sequence: TGTGCCAGCTCTATAGCGGGAGGGCAATACGAGCAGTACTTC.

The V gene is TRBV6-6, the J gene TRBJ1-2, with 8 bases matching TRBD1. The J segment lost 2 bases and the V segment lost 6 bases, leaving 2 bases of the junction unmatched. Germline V CDR1 and CDR2: MNHNY, SVGAGI (reference sequence). This CDR3 has 13 residues. The CDR3 spells CASRQGANYGYTF. The CDR3 nucleotides read TGTGCCAGCAGGCAGGGGGCGAACTATGGCTACACCTTC.

The V gene is TRBV5-4, the J gene TRBJ1-2, with 9 bases aligning to TRBD1. Unmatched junction bases numbered 8, after V lost 1 base and J lost 4 bases. Germline loops: CDR1 SGHNT, CDR2 YYREEE (reference sequence). The CDR3 extends over 16 amino acids. The CDR3 nucleotides are TGTGCCAGCAGCTTGAGCCCGGGACAGGGAAGCTATGGCTACACCTTC. This gives the protein CASSLSPGQGSYGYTF.

V gene TRBV19 combines with J gene TRBJ1-5; 8 bases map to TRBD1. The CDR3 runs to 15 residues. V was clipped by 4 bases and J by 6 bases; unmatched bases: 8. CDR1 LNHDA and CDR2 SQIVND come from the germline V gene (reference sequence). The CDR3 loop reads CASSRSSGGVQPQHF. Here the CDR3 DNA reads TGTGCCAGTAGTAGATCCTCAGGGGGCGTTCAGCCCCAGCATTTT. Full variable domain (rest looked up from reference TRBV19 and TRBJ1-5): DGGITQSPKYLFRKEGQNVTLSCEQNLNHDAMYWYRQDPGQGLRLIYYSQIVNDFQKGDIAEGYSVSREKKESFPLTVTSAQKNPTAFYLCASSRSSGGVQPQHFGDGTRLSIL.

A few counts support this clone. The rearrangement uses TRBV4-2 and TRBJ2-2, with D unclear. Trimming left V 1 base short and J 0 bases short, with 15 bases between. The CDR3 covers 18 residues. Germline CDR1 LGHNA, CDR2 YNFKEQ. This chain's CDR3 is CASSQAYRAVTNTGELFF. The CDR3 nucleotides are TGTGCCAGCAGCCAAGCTTATAGGGCGGTGACGAACACCGGGGAGCTGTTTTTT.

The rearrangement uses TRBV7-2 and TRBJ2-1; 16 bases align to TRBD2. V dropped 5 bases and J dropped 12; count of bases not matched to a gene: 13. Germline values: CDR1 SGHTA, CDR2 FQGNSA. CDR3 length equals 17 residues. CDR3 protein: CASSTPGLAGGQGGQFF. CDR3 sequence (DNA): TGTGCCAGCAGCACCCCGGGACTAGCGGGAGGGCAGGGGGGGCAGTTCTTC. Together with reference TRBV7-2 and TRBJ2-1, the CDR3 gives the full variable domain: GAGVSQSPSNKVTEKGKDVELRCDPISGHTALYWYRQSLGQGLEFLIYFQGNSAPDKSGLPSDRFSAERTGGSVSTLTIQRTQQEDSAVYLCASSTPGLAGGQGGQFFGPGTRLTVL.

V is TRBV28 and J is TRBJ1-1; D gene unclear. V lost 3 bases to trimming and J lost 3 bases, with 8 bases between them. CDR1 is MDHEN and CDR2 is SYDVKM in the germline V gene. This CDR3 spans 13 amino acids. The CDR3 sequence: CASSFGADTEAFF. The CDR3 DNA reads TGTGCCAGCAGTTTTGGAGCCGACACTGAAGCTTTCTTT.

CDR3 sequence: CASSQDGGGRETQYF. CDR3 coding DNA: TGCGCCAGCAGCCAAGATGGCGGGGGAAGAGAGACCCAGTACTTC. V and J are TRBV4-1 and TRBJ2-5, with 7 bases matching TRBD2. Germline trimming cut 0 bases from V and 4 bases from J; bases unmatched to any gene: 5. Per germline, CDR1 MGHRA and CDR2 YSYEKL. The CDR3 has 15 amino acids.

The chain recombines TRBV7-9 with TRBJ2-1, with TRBD2 matching over 8 bases. The V gene end was trimmed by 5 bases and the J gene end by 8 bases; junction bases not matched to a gene: 8. Per the germline V gene, CDR1 is SEHNR and CDR2 is FQNEAQ (reference sequence). The CDR3 extends over 14 amino acids. Written as DNA, the CDR3 is TGTGCCAGCAGCACTAGCGGTCGGATCGATGAGCAGTTCTTC. Encoded protein: CASSTSGRIDEQFF.

The chain is built from TRBV11-3 and TRBJ2-3; D may be TRBD2 (6 bases). CDR1 is SGHNT, CDR2 YENEEA, per germline. The CDR3 is 16 amino acids. Trimming removed 0 bases from V and 4 bases from J, with 14 bases in between. The CDR3 region has the DNA TGTGCCAGCAGCTTAGATCTGAGGGGCGGGGCAGATACGCAGTATTTT. Protein sequence: CASSLDLRGGADTQYF.